This note documents a single T cell receptor beta chain sequence. Other DNA sequences from this sample encode an identical CDR3 as well. The sample comes from a study of shared clonotypes between healthy human individuals. CDR3 size: 14 residues. V was cut by 0 bases and J by 4 bases, with 10 bases left in between. The V gene's germline CDR1 is MNHEY and CDR2 SVGAGI. Produced via immunoSEQ multiplex PCR; TCRdb's table is partial and in-frame only. The sample consists of millions of clones, roughly 95% of them appearing once. CD45RO-negative, CCR7-positively selected cells formed the naive CD8 fraction, excluding terminally differentiated effector memory CD45RA+ cells.

The receptor comes from a man between 18 and 29 years old in good health. The chain links TRBV6-5 to TRBJ2-7; a weak D match, TRBD2 (5 bases). Sample: naive CD8+ T cells sorted from blood. The CDR3 nucleotides read TGTGCCAGCAGTTACTCGATCGGGGTTTACGAGCAGTACTTC. Amino acid sequence: CASSYSIGVYEQYF.